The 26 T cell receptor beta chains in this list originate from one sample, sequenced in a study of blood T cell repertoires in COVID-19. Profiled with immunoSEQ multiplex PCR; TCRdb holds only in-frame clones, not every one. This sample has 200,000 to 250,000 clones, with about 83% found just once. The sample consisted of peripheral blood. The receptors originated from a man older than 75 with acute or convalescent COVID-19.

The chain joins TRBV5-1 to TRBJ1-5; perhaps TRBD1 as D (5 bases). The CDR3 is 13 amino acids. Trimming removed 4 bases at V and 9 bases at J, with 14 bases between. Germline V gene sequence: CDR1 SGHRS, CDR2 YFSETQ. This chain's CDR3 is CASSASGPGPQHF. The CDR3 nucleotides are TGCGCCAGCAGCGCGTCAGGGCCGGGGCCCCAGCATTTT.

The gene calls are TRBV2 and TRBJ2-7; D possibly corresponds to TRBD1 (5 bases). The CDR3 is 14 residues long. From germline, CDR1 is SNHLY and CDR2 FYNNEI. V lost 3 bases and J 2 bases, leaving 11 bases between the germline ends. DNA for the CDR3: TGTGCCAGCAGTGAGAGTCAAGGGGCCTACGAGCAGTACTTC. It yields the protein CASSESQGAYEQYF.

The CDR3 loop reads CASSSGTSLLQYF. DNA of the CDR3: TGTGCCAGCAGCTCCGGGACTAGCTTACTCCAGTACTTC. The rearrangement uses TRBV5-4 and TRBJ2-7; 9 nucleotides line up with TRBD2. Trimming took 3 bases from V and 10 from J; bases not matched to a gene: 8. Germline assignment: CDR1 SGHNT and CDR2 YYREEE (reference sequence). CDR3 size: 13 residues.

CDR3 region: CASSLVQTDQPQHF. CDR3 sequence (DNA): TGTGCCAGCAGTTTAGTCCAAACAGATCAGCCCCAGCATTTT. The rearrangement links TRBV28 to TRBJ1-5, with unresolved D. Trimming removed 2 bases from V and 5 bases from J, with 10 bases in between. CDR3 length: 14 amino acids. CDR1 and CDR2 from the germline V gene are MDHEN and SYDVKM.

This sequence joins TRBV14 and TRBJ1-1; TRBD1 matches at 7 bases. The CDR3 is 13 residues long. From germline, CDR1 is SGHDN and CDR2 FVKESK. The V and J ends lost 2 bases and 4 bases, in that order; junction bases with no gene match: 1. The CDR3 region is CASSQRQGTEAFF. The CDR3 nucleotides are TGTGCCAGCAGCCAAAGACAGGGCACTGAAGCTTTCTTT.

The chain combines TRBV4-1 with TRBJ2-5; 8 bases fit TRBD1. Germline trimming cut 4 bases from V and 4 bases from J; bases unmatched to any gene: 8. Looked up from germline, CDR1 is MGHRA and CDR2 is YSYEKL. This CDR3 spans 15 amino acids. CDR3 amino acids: CASSLLTGAPETQYF. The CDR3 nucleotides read TGCGCCAGCAGCCTCCTGACAGGGGCCCCAGAGACCCAGTACTTC.

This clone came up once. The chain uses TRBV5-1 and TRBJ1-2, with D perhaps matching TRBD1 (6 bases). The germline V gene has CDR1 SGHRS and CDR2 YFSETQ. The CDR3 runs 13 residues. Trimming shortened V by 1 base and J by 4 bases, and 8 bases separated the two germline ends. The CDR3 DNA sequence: TGCGCCAGCAGCTTGACAGGGACCTATGGCTACACCTTC. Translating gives CASSLTGTYGYTF.

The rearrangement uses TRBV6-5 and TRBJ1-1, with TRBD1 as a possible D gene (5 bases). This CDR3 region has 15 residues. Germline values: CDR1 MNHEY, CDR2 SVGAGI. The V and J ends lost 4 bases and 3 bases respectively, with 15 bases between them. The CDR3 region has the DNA TGTGCCAGCAGTTCCTTAGGAGGGGCGGACACTGAAGCTTTCTTT. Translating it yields CASSSLGGADTEAFF.

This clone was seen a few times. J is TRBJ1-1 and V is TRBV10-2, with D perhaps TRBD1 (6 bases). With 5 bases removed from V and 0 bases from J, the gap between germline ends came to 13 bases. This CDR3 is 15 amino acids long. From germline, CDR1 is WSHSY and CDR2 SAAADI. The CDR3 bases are TGCGCCAGCAGTCCCTCCGGGACACTGAACACTGAAGCTTTCTTT. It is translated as CASSPSGTLNTEAFF.

The CDR3 coding sequence is TGCAGTGCTAGTCGGAGTTGGACTGAAGCTTTCTTT. It is translated as CSASRSWTEAFF. V gene TRBV20-1 combines with J gene TRBJ1-1; D gene unclear. Deletions cut 3 bases from V and 5 bases from J, with 10 bases between. The germline V gene has CDR1 DFQATT and CDR2 SNEGSKA (reference sequence). This CDR3 has 12 amino acids.

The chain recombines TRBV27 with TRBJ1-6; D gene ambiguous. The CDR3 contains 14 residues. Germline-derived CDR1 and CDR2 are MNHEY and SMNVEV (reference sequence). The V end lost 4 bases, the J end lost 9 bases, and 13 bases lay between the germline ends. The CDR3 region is CASSSRIGFSPLHF. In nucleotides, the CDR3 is TGTGCCAGCAGTTCTAGAATCGGGTTTTCACCCCTCCACTTT.

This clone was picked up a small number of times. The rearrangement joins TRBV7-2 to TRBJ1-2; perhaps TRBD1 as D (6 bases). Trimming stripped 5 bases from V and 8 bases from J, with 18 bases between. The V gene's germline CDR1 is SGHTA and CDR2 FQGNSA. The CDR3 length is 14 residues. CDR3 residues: CASSPGHPLGGYTF. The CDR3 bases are TGTGCCAGCAGCCCGGGACACCCCCTAGGGGGCTACACCTTC.

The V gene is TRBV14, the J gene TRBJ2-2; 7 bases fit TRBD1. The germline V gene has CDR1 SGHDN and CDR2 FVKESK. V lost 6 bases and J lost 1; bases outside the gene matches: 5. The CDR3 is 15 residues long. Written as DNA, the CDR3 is TGTGCCAGCAGGGACAGGTTCGGGAACACCGGGGAGCTGTTTTTT. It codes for CASRDRFGNTGELFF.

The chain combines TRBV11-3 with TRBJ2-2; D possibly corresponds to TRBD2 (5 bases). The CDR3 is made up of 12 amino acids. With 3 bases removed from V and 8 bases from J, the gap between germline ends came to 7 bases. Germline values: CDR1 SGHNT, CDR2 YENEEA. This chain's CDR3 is CASSLEVGELFF. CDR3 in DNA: TGTGCCAGCAGCTTGGAGGTTGGGGAGCTGTTTTTT.

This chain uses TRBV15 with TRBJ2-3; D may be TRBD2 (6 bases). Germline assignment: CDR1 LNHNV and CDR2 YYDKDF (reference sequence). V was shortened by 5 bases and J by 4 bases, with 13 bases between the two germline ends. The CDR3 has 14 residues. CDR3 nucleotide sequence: TGTGCCACCAGCCCCAGACTAGTTCCAGATACGCAGTATTTT. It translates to CATSPRLVPDTQYF.

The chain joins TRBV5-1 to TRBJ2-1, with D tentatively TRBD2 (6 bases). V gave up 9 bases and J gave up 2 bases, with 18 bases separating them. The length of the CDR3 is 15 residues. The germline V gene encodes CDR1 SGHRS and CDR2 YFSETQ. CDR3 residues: CATAPVSGTYNEQFF. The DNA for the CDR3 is TGCGCCACCGCGCCTGTTAGCGGAACCTACAATGAGCAGTTCTTC.

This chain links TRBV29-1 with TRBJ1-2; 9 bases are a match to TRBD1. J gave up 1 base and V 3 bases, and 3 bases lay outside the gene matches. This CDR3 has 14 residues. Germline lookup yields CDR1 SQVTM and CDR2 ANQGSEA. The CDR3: CSVDRDRVNYGYTF. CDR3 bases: TGCAGCGTTGACCGGGACAGGGTTAACTATGGCTACACCTTC.

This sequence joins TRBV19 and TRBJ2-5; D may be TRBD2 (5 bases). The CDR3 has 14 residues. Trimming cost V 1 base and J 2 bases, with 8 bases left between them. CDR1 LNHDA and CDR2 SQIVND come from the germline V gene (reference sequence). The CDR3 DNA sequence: TGTGCCAGTAGTATAGCAGGCGGGCAAGAGACCCAGTACTTC. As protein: CASSIAGGQETQYF.

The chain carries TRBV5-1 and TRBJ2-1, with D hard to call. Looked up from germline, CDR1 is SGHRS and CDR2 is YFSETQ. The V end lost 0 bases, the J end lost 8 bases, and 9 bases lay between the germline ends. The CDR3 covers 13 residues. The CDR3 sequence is CASSLAREDEQFF. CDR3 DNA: TGCGCCAGCAGCTTGGCCAGAGAGGATGAGCAGTTCTTC.

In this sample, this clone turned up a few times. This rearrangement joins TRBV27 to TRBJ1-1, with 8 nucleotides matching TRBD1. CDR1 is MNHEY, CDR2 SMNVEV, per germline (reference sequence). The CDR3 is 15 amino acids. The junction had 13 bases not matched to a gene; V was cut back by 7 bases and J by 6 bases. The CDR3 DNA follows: TGTGCCAGCAATCTAGCAGGGGGCGGGAAGGCTGAAGCTTTCTTT. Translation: CASNLAGGGKAEAFF.

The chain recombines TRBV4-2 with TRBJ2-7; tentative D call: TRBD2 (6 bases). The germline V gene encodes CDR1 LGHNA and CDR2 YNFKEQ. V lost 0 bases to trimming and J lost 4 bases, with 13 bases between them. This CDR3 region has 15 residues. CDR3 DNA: TGTGCCAGCAGCCAAGATCGCCGGGGGACGTACGAGCAGTACTTC. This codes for CASSQDRRGTYEQYF.

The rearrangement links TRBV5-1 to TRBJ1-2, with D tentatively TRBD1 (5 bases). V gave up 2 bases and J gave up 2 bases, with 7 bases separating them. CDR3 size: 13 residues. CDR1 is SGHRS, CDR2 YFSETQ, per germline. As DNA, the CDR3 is TGCGCCAGCAGCTTTGACAGCAACTATGGCTACACCTTC. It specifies CASSFDSNYGYTF. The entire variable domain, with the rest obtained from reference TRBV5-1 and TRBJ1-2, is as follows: KAGVTQTPRYLIKTRGQQVTLSCSPISGHRSVSWYQQTPGQGLQFLFEYFSETQRNKGNFPGRFSGRQFSNSRSEMNVSTLELGDSALYLCASSFDSNYGYTFGSGTRLTVV.

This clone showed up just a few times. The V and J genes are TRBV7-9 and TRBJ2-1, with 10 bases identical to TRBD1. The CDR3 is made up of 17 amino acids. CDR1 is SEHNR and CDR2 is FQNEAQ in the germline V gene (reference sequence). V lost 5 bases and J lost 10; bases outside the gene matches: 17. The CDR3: CASSPSRRDRGQWEQFF. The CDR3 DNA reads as TGTGCCAGCAGCCCCTCTCGACGGGACAGGGGCCAGTGGGAGCAGTTCTTC.

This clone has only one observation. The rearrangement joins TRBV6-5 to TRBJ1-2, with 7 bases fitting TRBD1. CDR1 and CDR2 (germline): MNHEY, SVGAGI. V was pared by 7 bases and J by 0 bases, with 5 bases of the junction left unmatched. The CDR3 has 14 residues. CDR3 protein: CASKRTGANYGYTF. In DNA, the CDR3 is TGTGCCAGCAAAAGGACAGGAGCTAACTATGGCTACACCTTC.

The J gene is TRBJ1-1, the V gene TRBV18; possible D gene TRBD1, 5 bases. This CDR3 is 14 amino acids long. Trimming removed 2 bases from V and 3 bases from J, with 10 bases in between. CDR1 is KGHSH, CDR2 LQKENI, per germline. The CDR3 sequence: CASSPREGYTEAFF. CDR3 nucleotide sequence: TGTGCCAGCTCACCAAGGGAGGGGTACACTGAAGCTTTCTTT.

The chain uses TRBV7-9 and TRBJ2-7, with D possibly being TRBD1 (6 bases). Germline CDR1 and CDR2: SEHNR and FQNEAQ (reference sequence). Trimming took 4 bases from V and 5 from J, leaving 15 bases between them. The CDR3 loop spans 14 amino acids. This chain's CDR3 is CASSSQGFWNEQYF. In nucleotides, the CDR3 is TGTGCCAGCAGCTCACAGGGCTTTTGGAACGAGCAGTACTTC.